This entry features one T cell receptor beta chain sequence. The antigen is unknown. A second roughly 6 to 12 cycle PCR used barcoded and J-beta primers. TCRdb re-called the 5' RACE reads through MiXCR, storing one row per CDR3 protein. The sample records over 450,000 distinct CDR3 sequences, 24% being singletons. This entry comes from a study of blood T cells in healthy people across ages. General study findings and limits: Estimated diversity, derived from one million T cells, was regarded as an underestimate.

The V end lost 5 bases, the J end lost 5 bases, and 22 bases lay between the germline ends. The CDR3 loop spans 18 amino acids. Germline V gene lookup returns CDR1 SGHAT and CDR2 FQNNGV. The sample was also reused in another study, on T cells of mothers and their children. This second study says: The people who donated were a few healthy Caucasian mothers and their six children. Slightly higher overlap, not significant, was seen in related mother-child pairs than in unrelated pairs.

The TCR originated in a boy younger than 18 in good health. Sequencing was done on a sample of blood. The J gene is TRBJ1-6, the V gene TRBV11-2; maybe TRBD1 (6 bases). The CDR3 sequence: CASSTLKSRGAHNSPLHF. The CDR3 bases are TGTGCCAGCAGCACCCTTAAGTCGAGGGGGGCCCATAATTCACCCCTCCACTTT.